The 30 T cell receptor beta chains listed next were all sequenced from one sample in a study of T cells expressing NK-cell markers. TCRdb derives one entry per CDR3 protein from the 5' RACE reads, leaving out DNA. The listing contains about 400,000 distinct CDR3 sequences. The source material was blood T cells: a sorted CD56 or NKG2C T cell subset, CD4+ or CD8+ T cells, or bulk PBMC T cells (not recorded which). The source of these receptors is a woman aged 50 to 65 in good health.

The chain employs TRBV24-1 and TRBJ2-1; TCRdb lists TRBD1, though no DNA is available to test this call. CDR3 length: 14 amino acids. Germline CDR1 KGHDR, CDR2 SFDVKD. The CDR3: CATSRSSGTAEQFF.

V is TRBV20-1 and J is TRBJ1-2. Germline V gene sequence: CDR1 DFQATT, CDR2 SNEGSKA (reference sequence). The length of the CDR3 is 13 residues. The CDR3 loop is CSADQGGVHGYTF.

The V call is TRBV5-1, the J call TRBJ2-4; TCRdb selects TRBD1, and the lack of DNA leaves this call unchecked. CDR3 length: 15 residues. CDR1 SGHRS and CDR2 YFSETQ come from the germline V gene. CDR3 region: CASSLDRTGGDIQYF.

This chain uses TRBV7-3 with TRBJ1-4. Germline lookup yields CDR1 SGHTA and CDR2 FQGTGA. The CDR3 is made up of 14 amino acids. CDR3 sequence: CASSFGLINEKLFF.

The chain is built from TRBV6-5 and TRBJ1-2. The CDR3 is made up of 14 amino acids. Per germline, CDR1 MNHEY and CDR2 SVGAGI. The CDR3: CASSGRGGNYGYTF.

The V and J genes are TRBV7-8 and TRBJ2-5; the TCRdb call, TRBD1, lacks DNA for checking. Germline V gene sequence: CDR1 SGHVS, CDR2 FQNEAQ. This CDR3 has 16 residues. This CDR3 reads CASRPPGTDTWETQYF.

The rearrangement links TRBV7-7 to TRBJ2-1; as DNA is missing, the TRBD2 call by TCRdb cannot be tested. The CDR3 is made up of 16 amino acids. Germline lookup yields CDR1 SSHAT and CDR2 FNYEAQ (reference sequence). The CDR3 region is CASSLLKKGRPNEQFF.

CDR3 sequence reads: CASSLTGNGETQYF. The chain is built from TRBV7-8 and TRBJ2-5. The CDR3 loop spans 14 amino acids. Germline CDR1 and CDR2: SGHVS and FQNEAQ.

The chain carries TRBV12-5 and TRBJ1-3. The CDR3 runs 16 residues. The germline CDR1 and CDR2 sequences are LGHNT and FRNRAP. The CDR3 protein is CASGLVLPHLRNTIYF.

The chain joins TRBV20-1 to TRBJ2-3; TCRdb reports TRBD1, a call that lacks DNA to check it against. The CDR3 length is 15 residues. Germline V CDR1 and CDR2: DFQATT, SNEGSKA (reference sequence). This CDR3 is CSARSNRVHTDTQYF.

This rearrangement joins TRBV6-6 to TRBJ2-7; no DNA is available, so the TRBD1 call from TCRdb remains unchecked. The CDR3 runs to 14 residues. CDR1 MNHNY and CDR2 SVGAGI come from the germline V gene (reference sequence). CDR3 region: CASRRTGLDYEQYF.

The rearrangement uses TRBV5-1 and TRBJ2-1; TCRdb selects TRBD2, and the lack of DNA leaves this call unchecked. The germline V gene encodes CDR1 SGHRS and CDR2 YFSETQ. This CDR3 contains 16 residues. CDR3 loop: CASRREPGLGENEQFF.

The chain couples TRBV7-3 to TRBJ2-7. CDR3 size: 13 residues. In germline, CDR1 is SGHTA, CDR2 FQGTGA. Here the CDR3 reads CASSFAFSYEQYF.

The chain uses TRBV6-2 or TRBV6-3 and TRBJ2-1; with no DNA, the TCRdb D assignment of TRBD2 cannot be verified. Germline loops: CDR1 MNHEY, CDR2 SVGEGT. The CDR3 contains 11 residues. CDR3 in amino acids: CASRLDEEQFF.

CDR3: CASSLAGVMDTQYF. The chain couples TRBV12-3 or TRBV12-4 to TRBJ2-3. The CDR3 length is 14 residues.

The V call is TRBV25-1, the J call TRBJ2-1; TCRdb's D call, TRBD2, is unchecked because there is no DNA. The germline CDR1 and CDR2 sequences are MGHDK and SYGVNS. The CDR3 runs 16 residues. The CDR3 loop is CASSDSLAGAPNEQFF.

The CDR3 is CASSEWSLKTQYF. The chain combines TRBV25-1 with TRBJ2-5. Germline V gene data show CDR1 as MGHDK and CDR2 as SYGVNS. The CDR3 runs to 13 residues.

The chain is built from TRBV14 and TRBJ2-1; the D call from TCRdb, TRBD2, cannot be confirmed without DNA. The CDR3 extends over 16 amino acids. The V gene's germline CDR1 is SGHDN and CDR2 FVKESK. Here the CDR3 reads CASSQIAGGAYNEQFF.

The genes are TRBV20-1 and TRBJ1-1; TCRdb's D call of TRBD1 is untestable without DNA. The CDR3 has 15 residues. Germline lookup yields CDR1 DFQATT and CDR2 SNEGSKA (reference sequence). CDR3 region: CSAFPWGRQNTEAFF.

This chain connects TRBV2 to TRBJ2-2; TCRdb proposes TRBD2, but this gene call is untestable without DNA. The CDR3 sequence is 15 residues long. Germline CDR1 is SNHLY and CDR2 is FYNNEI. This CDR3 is CASRGTSGRAGELFF. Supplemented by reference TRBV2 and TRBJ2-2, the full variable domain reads EPEVTQTPSHQVTQMGQEVILRCVPISNHLYFYWYRQILGQKVEFLVSFYNNEISEKSEIFDDQFSVERPDGSNFTLKIRSTKLEDSAMYFCASRGTSGRAGELFFGEGSRLTVL.

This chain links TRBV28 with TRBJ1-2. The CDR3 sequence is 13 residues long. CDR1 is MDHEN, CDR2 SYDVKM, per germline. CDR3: CASSPQENYGYTF.

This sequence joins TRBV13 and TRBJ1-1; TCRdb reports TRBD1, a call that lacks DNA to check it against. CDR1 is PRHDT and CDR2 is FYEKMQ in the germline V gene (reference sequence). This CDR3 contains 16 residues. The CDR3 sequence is CARPSQGDLVNTEAFF. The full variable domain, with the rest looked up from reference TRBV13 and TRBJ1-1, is AAGVIQSPRHLIKEKRETATLKCYPIPRHDTVYWYQQGPGQDPQFLISFYEKMQSDKGSIPDRFSAQQFSDYHSELNMSSLELGDSALYFCARPSQGDLVNTEAFFGQGTRLTVV.

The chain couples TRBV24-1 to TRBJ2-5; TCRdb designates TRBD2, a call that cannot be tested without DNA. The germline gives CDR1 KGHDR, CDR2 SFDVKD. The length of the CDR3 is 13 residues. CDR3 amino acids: CATSGLEGETQYF.

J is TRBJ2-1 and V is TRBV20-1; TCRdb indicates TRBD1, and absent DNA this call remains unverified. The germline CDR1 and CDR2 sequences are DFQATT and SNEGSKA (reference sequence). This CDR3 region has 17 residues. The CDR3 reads CSARSPHSSGLNNEQFF.

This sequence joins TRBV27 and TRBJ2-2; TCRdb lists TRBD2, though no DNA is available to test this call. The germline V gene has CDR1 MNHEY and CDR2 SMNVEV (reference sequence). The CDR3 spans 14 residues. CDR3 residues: CASRRDYTTGELFF.

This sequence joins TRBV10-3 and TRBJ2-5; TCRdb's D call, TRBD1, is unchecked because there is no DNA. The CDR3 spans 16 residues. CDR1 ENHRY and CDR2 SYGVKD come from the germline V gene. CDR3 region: CAISEFGTTGQETQYF.

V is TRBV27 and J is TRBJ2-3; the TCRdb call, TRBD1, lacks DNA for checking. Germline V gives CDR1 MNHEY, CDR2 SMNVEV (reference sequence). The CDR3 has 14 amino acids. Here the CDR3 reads CASSRQGERDTQYF.

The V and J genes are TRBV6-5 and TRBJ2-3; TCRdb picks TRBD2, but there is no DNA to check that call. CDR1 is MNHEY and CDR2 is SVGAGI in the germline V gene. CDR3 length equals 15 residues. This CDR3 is CASMGLADQIVTQYF.

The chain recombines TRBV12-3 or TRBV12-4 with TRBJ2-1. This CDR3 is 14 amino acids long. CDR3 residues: CASSSYGLNNEQFF.

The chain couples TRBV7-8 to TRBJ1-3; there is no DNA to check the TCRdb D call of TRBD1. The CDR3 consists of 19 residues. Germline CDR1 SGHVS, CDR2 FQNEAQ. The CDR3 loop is CASSLDRRGRTSSGNTIYF.